The T cell receptor (beta chain) described here comes from a study of identical twins. Study results and caveats: The study found weaker excess twin sharing in beta out-of-frame sequences. With abundant cord blood beta clonotypes, insertions were fewer; memory repertoires showed no such pattern.

Looked up from germline, CDR1 is ENHRY and CDR2 is SYGVKD. The CDR3 spans 12 residues. V was clipped by 0 bases and J by 10 bases, with 9 bases between them. TCRdb processed the 5' RACE reads anew with MiXCR; each CDR3 protein has one entry. The table lists some 660,000 distinct CDR3 sequences, 8.6% of them singletons. This clonotype was counted only a few times. Its antigen is undetermined. This sample also belongs to another study, concerning yellow fever vaccine responses in identical twins.

Sequenced: PBMCs. V is TRBV10-3 and J is TRBJ1-2, with unresolved D. This receptor was obtained from a woman younger than 35 in good health. CDR3 DNA sequence: TGTGCCATCAGTGAGTCGGGCGTGACCTACACCTTC. It codes for CAISESGVTYTF.